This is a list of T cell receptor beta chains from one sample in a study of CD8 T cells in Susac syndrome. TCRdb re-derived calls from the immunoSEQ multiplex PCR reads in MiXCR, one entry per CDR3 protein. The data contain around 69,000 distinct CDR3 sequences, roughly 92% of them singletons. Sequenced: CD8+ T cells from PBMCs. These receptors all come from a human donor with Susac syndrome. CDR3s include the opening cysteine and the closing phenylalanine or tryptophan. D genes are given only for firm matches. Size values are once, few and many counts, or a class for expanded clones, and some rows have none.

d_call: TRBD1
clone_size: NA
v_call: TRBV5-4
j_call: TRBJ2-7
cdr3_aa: CASSYMTGGASRSEQYF
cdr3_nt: TGTGCCAGCAGCTATATGACAGGGGGCGCGAGTCGAAGCGAGCAGTACTTC

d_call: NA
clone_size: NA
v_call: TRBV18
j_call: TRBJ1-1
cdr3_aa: CASSPGPGDTEAFF
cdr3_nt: TGTGCCAGCTCACCTGGACCTGGGGACACTGAAGCTTTCTTT

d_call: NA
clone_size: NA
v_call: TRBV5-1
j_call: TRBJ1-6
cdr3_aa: CASSFTVENSPLHF
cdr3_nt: TGCGCCAGCAGCTTTACAGTAGAAAATTCACCCCTCCACTTT

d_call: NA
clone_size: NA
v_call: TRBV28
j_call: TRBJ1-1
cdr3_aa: CASSYALRNTEAFF
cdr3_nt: TGTGCCAGCAGTTATGCCCTAAGGAACACTGAAGCTTTCTTT

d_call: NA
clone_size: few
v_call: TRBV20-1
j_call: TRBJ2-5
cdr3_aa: CSARDLNGETQYF
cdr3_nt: TGCAGTGCTAGAGATCTAAATGGAGAGACCCAGTACTTC

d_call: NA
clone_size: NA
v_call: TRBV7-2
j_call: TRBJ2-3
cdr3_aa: CASSLATYTDTQYF
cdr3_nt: TGTGCCAGCAGCTTAGCGACGTACACAGATACGCAGTATTTT

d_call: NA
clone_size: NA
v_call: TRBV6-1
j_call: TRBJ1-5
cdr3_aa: CASSMKGVSNQPQHF
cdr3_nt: TGTGCCAGCAGTATGAAAGGGGTCAGCAATCAGCCCCAGCATTTT

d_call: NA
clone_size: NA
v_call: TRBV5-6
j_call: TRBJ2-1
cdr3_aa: CASSLEIPGPYNEQFF
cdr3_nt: TGTGCCAGCAGCTTGGAAATACCGGGGCCATACAATGAGCAGTTCTTC

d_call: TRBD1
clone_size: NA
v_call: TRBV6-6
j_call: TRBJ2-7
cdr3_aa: CASRPSPGQGSSEQYF
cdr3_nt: TGTGCCAGCAGACCCTCCCCGGGACAGGGGTCATCCGAGCAGTACTTC

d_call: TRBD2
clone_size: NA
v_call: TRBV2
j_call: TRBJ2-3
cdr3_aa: CASSALSGGVVDTQYF
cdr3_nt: TGTGCCAGCAGTGCACTTAGCGGGGGGGTGGTAGATACGCAGTATTTT

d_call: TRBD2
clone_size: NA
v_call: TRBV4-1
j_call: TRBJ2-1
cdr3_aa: CASSPTTSGRAQEQFF
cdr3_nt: TGCGCCAGCAGCCCCACGACTAGCGGGAGGGCTCAAGAGCAGTTCTTC

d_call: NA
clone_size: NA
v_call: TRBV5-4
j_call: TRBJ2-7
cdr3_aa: CASSFSRGDSYEQYF
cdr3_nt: TGTGCCAGCAGCTTTAGCCGGGGAGACTCCTACGAGCAGTACTTC

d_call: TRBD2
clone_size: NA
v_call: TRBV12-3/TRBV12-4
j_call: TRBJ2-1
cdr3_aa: CASSPGTSGVAEQFF
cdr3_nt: TGTGCCAGCAGCCCGGGGACTAGCGGGGTAGCTGAGCAGTTCTTC

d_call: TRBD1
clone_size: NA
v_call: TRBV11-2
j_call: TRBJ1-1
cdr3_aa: CASSLEPGGNTEAFF
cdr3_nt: TGTGCCAGCAGCTTAGAGCCAGGGGGAAACACTGAAGCTTTCTTT

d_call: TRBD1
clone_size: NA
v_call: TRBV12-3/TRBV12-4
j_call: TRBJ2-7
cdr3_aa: CASSQTGIEQYF
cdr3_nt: TGTGCCAGCAGCCAGACAGGGATCGAGCAGTACTTC

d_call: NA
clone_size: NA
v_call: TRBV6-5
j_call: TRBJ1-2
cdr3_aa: CASRRGLGDYGYTF
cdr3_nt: TGTGCCAGCAGGCGGGGTCTAGGGGACTATGGCTACACCTTC

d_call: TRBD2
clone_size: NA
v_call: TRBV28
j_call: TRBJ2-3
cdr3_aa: CASSFLRVLAGGQDTQYF
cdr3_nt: TGTGCCAGCAGTTTCTTAAGGGTTCTAGCGGGAGGGCAAGATACGCAGTATTTT

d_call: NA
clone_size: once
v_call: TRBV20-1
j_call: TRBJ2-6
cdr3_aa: CSAPRGAGANVLTF
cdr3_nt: TGCAGTGCTCCTCGGGGGGCCGGGGCCAACGTCCTGACTTTC